The rows below give T cell receptor beta chains drawn from one sample of a study of blood T cell repertoires in COVID-19. Here immunoSEQ multiplex PCR was the method, and the copy in TCRdb shows in-frame clones only, minus some. Seen here are about 110,000 clones, roughly 81% observed once, and the top ten hold less than 1.5%. The specimen sequenced was peripheral blood. The receptors shown here come from a man aged 35-49 years with acute or convalescent COVID-19. Both conserved end residues are trimmed from each CDR3. Each record gives: J gene, clone size, V gene, CDR3 protein. Expanded clones are given a class, and other clones once, few, many or no size at all.

TRBJ1-6 once TRBV14 ASSHQGYSPLH
TRBJ2-3 - TRBV19 ASSIYDTDTQY
TRBJ2-5 - TRBV28 ASSLGGQQETQY
TRBJ2-7 - TRBV9 ASSVVPVPGGEQY
TRBJ1-4 - TRBV27 ASSGYRGYNEKLF
TRBJ2-7 - TRBV7-9 ASSLADRALVHEQY
TRBJ2-2 - TRBV6-5 ASTSGTRETGELF
TRBJ2-3 - TRBV5-6 ASSLTWTDTQY
TRBJ2-3 - TRBV5-4 ASRPGQHSDTQY
TRBJ2-1 - TRBV11-2 ASSLEGYGGRTEQF
TRBJ1-4 - TRBV7-2 ASSERGAATNEKLF
TRBJ1-2 once TRBV28 ASSPDRDGYT
TRBJ2-2 - TRBV7-2 ASSLGGADTGELF
TRBJ1-4 - TRBV7-9 ASSPTGLANEKLF
TRBJ2-2 once TRBV4-3 ASSQGTNTGELF
TRBJ2-2 - TRBV19 ASKPGTNTGELF
TRBJ2-5 - TRBV15 ATKRRREQTQY
TRBJ2-3 once TRBV6-6 ASCGWGGSTDTQY
TRBJ2-7 - TRBV3-1/TRBV3-2 ASSQEVHRVPEY
TRBJ2-3 - TRBV4-3 ASSQRGGWDTQY
TRBJ2-2 - TRBV11-3 ASSLREGELF
TRBJ1-2 - TRBV6-5 ASKSSGAANYGYT
TRBJ1-3 - TRBV10-2 ASSEPDSDHSSGNTIY
TRBJ2-7 - TRBV2 ASSEYPRDEQY
TRBJ1-2 - TRBV5-5 ASSLIGTGGRGYT
TRBJ1-1 - TRBV28 ASRPTGPNTEAF
TRBJ1-1 - TRBV7-8 ASSLVGRNTEAF
TRBJ2-1 - TRBV6-5 AGGIGEQF
TRBJ2-3 - TRBV9 ASSVTGFGTDTQY
TRBJ1-2 - TRBV6-5 ASAENRGGYT
TRBJ2-3 - TRBV7-3 ASSLSGIRAGTQY
TRBJ2-2 - TRBV5-1 ASQGAANTGELF
TRBJ2-3 - TRBV4-3 ASSTTGRDTQY
TRBJ1-6 - TRBV28 AVTAGGNSPLH
TRBJ1-1 - TRBV20-1 SAMLGGAF
TRBJ2-3 - TRBV6-5 ASSNDRGTDTQY
TRBJ2-5 once TRBV3-1/TRBV3-2 ASSPSSSGAETQY
TRBJ2-5 - TRBV7-7 ASSFGDRVGETQY
TRBJ2-2 - TRBV27 ASSRGLAGDTGELF
TRBJ2-5 - TRBV19 ASSRGGGQGEETQY
TRBJ1-5 - TRBV6-5 ASAVGPRLPQH